This TCR beta chain was recovered during a study of OX40 agonist ivuxolimab in advanced cancers. Study-wide results and limits: CD4+ T cells averaged fewer expanded clones than CD8+ T cells.

TCRdb keeps only in-frame clones here, not all; method: immunoSEQ multiplex PCR. The sample consists of roughly 61,000 clones, 87% of them appearing once. Of note for this clone: Its antigen is not known.

This CDR3 comprises 13 residues. Germline CDR1 reads SGHDT; CDR2 reads YYEEEE. V gave up 0 bases and J gave up 1 base, with 4 bases separating them. The chain carries TRBV5-6 and TRBJ1-1; D is ambiguous. The material sequenced was CD4+ or CD8+ T cells sorted from blood, taken in a trial of the OX40 agonist ivuxolimab. The TCR sequence derives from an adult with an advanced solid tumor such as melanoma, head and neck, liver or kidney cancer. CDR3 DNA: TGTGCCAGCAGCTTGGACAGGAACACTGAAGCTTTCTTT. It translates to CASSLDRNTEAFF.